This TCR beta chain stems from a study of T cells in Graves' hyperthyroidism and ophthalmopathy. Regarding the study as a whole: Most thyroid clonotypes that were expanded above 0.001 also turned up in blood.

As to this clonotype: Its specificity is unknown. This may arise from a read error, as a much more abundant clone is one base away.

The investigators amplified TCR beta CDR3 regions from RNA transcripts. A set of HTBI primers served as the primers for a first-round RT-PCR of the TCR CDR3. One entry per CDR3 protein results from TCRdb running MiXCR on the multiplex PCR reads. The sample has 340,000 or so distinct CDR3 sequences; 18% are singletons. Trimming cost V 5 bases and J 4 bases; bases outside gene matches: 12. This CDR3 has 17 amino acids. Germline CDR1 and CDR2: SGHVS and FQNEAQ. Every diagnosis used clinical symptoms, serum thyroxine and TRAb, thyroid ultrasound and orbital computed tomography. The sample taken for sequencing was blood. The sequence was collected from a woman between 45 and 65 years old with Graves' hyperthyroidism. The chain is built from TRBV7-8 and TRBJ2-3, with 10 nucleotides matching TRBD2. CDR3 sequence reads: CASSPRGLAGESDTQYF. The CDR3, as DNA: TGTGCCAGCAGCCCCCGTGGGCTAGCGGGAGAGTCAGATACGCAGTATTTT.